This T cell receptor beta chain was profiled in a study of glioma-infiltrating T cells after dendritic cell vaccination. Study information: Dendritic cell vaccine was injected intradermally three times, biweekly. Broader study findings: TCR clonality showed no direct relationship with survival.

V trimming: 2 bases; J trimming: 0 bases; junction bases outside the gene matches: 0. The CDR3 runs 15 residues. Germline V lookup: CDR1 MNHNS, CDR2 SASEGT. Primers: 60 V beta forward and 13 J beta reverse. Method: immunoSEQ multiplex PCR; TCRdb's copy keeps in-frame clones and lacks some. The repertoire holds 93,000 or so clones, with approximately 80% as singletons. Isocitrate dehydrogenase mutation was absent in all glioblastoma patients. Note on this clone: Its antigen is not identified.

Here the sequenced sample was blood, taken before dendritic cell vaccination. The clonotype originates from a human donor with glioblastoma. The chain recombines TRBV6-1 with TRBJ2-5; 10 bases agree with TRBD2. The CDR3 protein is CASSELAGDQETQYF. The CDR3 DNA reads TGTGCCAGCAGTGAACTAGCGGGGGACCAAGAGACCCAGTACTTC.